The rows below give T cell receptor beta chains drawn from one sample of a study of CXCR3-negative and CXCR3-positive naive CD8 T cells. TCRdb re-called the 5' RACE reads; one entry per CDR3 protein, DNA not given. The ten most abundant clones cover 1.1% of a sample with 75,000 to 95,000 distinct CDR3 sequences. The material sequenced was naive CXCR3- CD8+ T cells from blood. Source of these receptors: a human donor in good health. Some clones in this sample may be carry-over from other donors' samples. CDR3s include the opening cysteine and the closing phenylalanine or tryptophan. The order of the fields is CDR3 length, V gene, J gene, CDR3 protein.

>14|TRBV5-1|TRBJ1-1
CASSLRQGDTEAFF
>16|TRBV5-1|TRBJ2-7
CASSLTTSGISYEQYF
>15|TRBV2|TRBJ1-6
CASSEGFIDNSPLHF
>16|TRBV7-8|TRBJ2-5
CASSLGVGGSLETQYF
>16|TRBV20-1|TRBJ1-1
CSASSEWRGSRAKAFF
>15|TRBV7-6|TRBJ2-5
CASSLAAGPEETQYF
>15|TRBV11-3|TRBJ2-6
CASSLRASGADVLTF
>13|TRBV10-2|TRBJ1-1
CASQQTMNTEAFF
>14|TRBV7-9|TRBJ2-2
CASSLDSYTGELFF
>14|TRBV29-1|TRBJ2-3
CSVEHQGAGDTQYF
>14|TRBV12-3/TRBV12-4|TRBJ2-4
CASTSAGSSNIQYF
>16|TRBV7-9|TRBJ1-2
CASSFTGDFGGYGYTF
>14|TRBV19|TRBJ2-3
CASQGQGGADTQYF
>13|TRBV29-1|TRBJ1-1
CSVEPQANTEAFF
>15|TRBV7-9|TRBJ2-7
CASSSRDRPSYEQYF
>15|TRBV29-1|TRBJ2-3
CSVEMAGALTDTQYF
>12|TRBV7-9|TRBJ1-1
CASRDLGTEAFF
>12|TRBV29-1|TRBJ2-1
CSAWTGNNEQFF
>15|TRBV19|TRBJ2-7
CASSQAGGPRNEQYF